Presented here are 29 T cell receptor beta chains from one specimen sequenced in a study of Graves' ophthalmopathy and Graves' hyperthyroidism. CDR3 regions of TCR beta were amplified from RNA transcripts. Amplification began with first-round RT-PCR using HTBI primers, then second-round multiplex PCR was performed. TCRdb passed the multiplex PCR reads through MiXCR, listing each CDR3 protein once. Found here are hundreds of thousands of distinct CDR3 sequences, just over 40% of them singletons; the top ten hold 3.3%. The sample comprised peripheral blood. All receptors come from an adult man with Graves' ophthalmopathy.

In its sample, this clonotype was seen many times. The chain has TRBV20-1 and TRBJ2-7, with a possible D match to TRBD1 (5 bases). The CDR3 consists of 13 residues. In germline, CDR1 is DFQATT, CDR2 SNEGSKA (reference sequence). V was shortened by 6 bases and J by 0 bases, with 12 bases between the two germline ends. Here the CDR3 DNA reads TGCAGTGCACGGACACCCACCTCCTACGAGCAGTACTTC. Its translation: CSARTPTSYEQYF.

The chain recombines TRBV29-1 with TRBJ1-5; TRBD1 is a possible D gene (5 bases). The CDR3 length is 13 residues. Trimming shortened V by 4 bases and J by 6 bases, and 13 bases separated the two germline ends. Germline V gives CDR1 SQVTM, CDR2 ANQGSEA. The CDR3 loop is CSVGQGAAQPQHF. The DNA of the CDR3 is TGCAGCGTTGGGCAGGGTGCGGCTCAGCCCCAGCATTTT.

This clonotype was seen at least ten times. This chain joins TRBV2 and TRBJ1-5, with TRBD1 identical over 7 bases. The CDR3 has 15 residues. CDR1 is SNHLY, CDR2 FYNNEI, per germline. Trimming removed 1 base from V and 2 bases from J; junction bases left unmatched: 2. The CDR3 nucleotides are TGTGCCAGCAGTGAAGGGACAGGAGGCAATCAGCCCCAGCATTTT. This translates into CASSEGTGGNQPQHF.

This clonotype was observed at least ten times. V is TRBV12-3 or TRBV12-4 and J is TRBJ1-5; 10 bases map to TRBD1. The V and J ends lost 5 bases and 11 bases, in that order; junction bases with no gene match: 12. The CDR3 is made up of 15 amino acids. The CDR3 region is CASSVTGTGDKAQHF. In DNA, the CDR3 is TGTGCCAGCAGTGTGACCGGGACAGGGGATAAGGCCCAGCATTTT.

Details on this clonotype: A much larger clone lies one base from this, so it may be a read error. This chain joins TRBV7-6 and TRBJ2-7; either TRBD1 or TRBD2 may fit D (5 bases each). The CDR3 runs 14 residues. The germline CDR1 and CDR2 sequences are SGHVS and FNYEAQ. The ends were cut back, 5 bases at V and 3 bases at J, with 14 bases in the middle. CDR3 loop: CASSPGRNFYEQYF. The CDR3 DNA follows: TGTGCCAGCAGCCCGGGACGGAATTTCTACGAGCAGTACTTC.

In this sample, this clonotype turned up many times. The chain couples TRBV19 to TRBJ1-5; D might be TRBD1 (6 bases). In germline, CDR1 is LNHDA, CDR2 SQIVND (reference sequence). V was clipped by 7 bases and J by 3 bases, with 13 bases between them. The CDR3 runs 14 residues. The DNA for the CDR3 is TGTGCCAGTACCCCAGGGGCACCCAATCAGCCCCAGCATTTT. Its translation is CASTPGAPNQPQHF.

This clonotype appeared many times. The rearrangement links TRBV19 to TRBJ1-2; 9 nucleotides agree with TRBD1. J gave up 8 bases and V 4 bases, and 5 bases lay outside the gene matches. The V gene's germline CDR1 is LNHDA and CDR2 SQIVND (reference sequence). This CDR3 region has 13 residues. This CDR3 is CASSTGTGFGYTF. CDR3 nucleotides: TGTGCCAGTAGTACCGGGACAGGGTTCGGCTACACCTTC.

This clonotype came up many times. Germline and junction disagree at one end, which may indicate a read error. This chain connects TRBV2 to TRBJ1-5, with D unresolved. CDR3 size: 12 residues. Germline V gives CDR1 SNHLY, CDR2 FYNNEI. The CDR3 is CASSEEYQPQHF. DNA of the CDR3: TGTGCCAGCAGTGAAGAATATCAACCCCAGCATTTT.

The genes are TRBV10-3 and TRBJ1-1, with D uncertain. Per germline, CDR1 ENHRY and CDR2 SYGVKD. The CDR3 has 13 amino acids. V dropped 5 bases and J dropped 2 bases, with 9 bases sitting between them. The CDR3 loop is CAISSEINTEAFF. The CDR3 DNA is TGTGCCATCAGTTCAGAGATTAACACTGAAGCTTTCTTT.

The table lists this clonotype with many counts. CDR3 bases: TGTGCCAGCAACAAGCGGGAGGGAGGGGAGACCCAGTACTTC. Amino acids: CASNKREGGETQYF. The V and J genes are TRBV2 and TRBJ2-5; 10 bases line up with TRBD2. Germline loops: CDR1 SNHLY, CDR2 FYNNEI. The CDR3 runs 14 residues. V shed 7 bases, J shed 5 bases, and the junction held 7 bases outside the gene matches.

The chain couples TRBV24-1 to TRBJ1-6; a weak D match, TRBD1 (6 bases). Trimming stripped 9 bases from V and 14 bases from J, with 19 bases between. CDR1 and CDR2 (germline): KGHDR, SFDVKD. The CDR3 totals 13 residues. The CDR3 DNA follows: TGTGCCACCGTCAAGACAGGCCTTGAGACCCTCCACTTT. This codes for CATVKTGLETLHF.

Ten or more counts support this clonotype. This sequence joins TRBV19 and TRBJ1-4; TRBD1 aligns across 9 bases. This CDR3 contains 15 residues. Trimming removed 7 bases from V and 5 bases from J; junction bases left unmatched: 8. Germline CDR1 is LNHDA and CDR2 is SQIVND (reference sequence). DNA of the CDR3: TGTGCCAGTAACCCCACCGGGACAGGGAATGAAAAACTGTTTTTT. Amino acid sequence: CASNPTGTGNEKLFF.

This clonotype was seen many times. In nucleotides, the CDR3 is TGTGCCAGCATGGGGTTCTACAATGAAAAACTGTTTTTT. It specifies CASMGFYNEKLFF. The chain has TRBV25-1 and TRBJ1-4; D remains unclear. CDR3 length: 13 residues. Looked up from germline, CDR1 is MGHDK and CDR2 is SYGVNS. Trimming took off 7 bases at V and 5 bases at J, with 11 bases between the two ends.

V gene TRBV30 combines with J gene TRBJ1-1, with D perhaps TRBD1 (6 bases). CDR3 length: 11 amino acids. Germline V CDR1 and CDR2: GTSNPN, SVGIG (reference sequence). V gave up 8 bases and J gave up 4 bases, with 11 bases separating them. The CDR3 DNA reads TGTGCCCGAGCCAGGGGCACTGAAGCTTTCTTT. This sequence encodes CARARGTEAFF.

In its sample, this clonotype was seen a few times. The chain carries TRBV25-1 and TRBJ2-7, with 7 bases that match TRBD1. The CDR3 has 15 amino acids. The germline CDR1 and CDR2 sequences are MGHDK and SYGVNS. V shed 5 bases, J shed 5 bases, and the junction held 12 bases outside the gene matches. The CDR3 sequence is CASSPADRVAHEQYF. The DNA of the CDR3 is TGTGCCAGCAGTCCGGCCGACAGGGTAGCTCACGAGCAGTACTTC.

The chain combines TRBV25-1 with TRBJ1-3, with TRBD1 matching over 12 bases. The V gene's germline CDR1 is MGHDK and CDR2 SYGVNS. This CDR3 is 17 amino acids long. V was pared by 7 bases and J by 7 bases, with 14 bases of the junction left unmatched. CDR3 amino acids: CASTLEAGTGGQNTIYF. The CDR3 coding sequence is TGTGCCAGCACCCTGGAGGCGGGGACAGGGGGCCAGAACACCATATATTTT.

This clonotype was found a few times. This rearrangement joins TRBV6-1 to TRBJ2-7, with D perhaps matching TRBD1 or TRBD2 (5 bases each). Per the germline V gene, CDR1 is MNHNS and CDR2 is SASEGT. Between the trimmed V and J ends, which lost 5 bases and 2 bases, there was a span of 10 bases. This CDR3 is 13 amino acids long. CDR3 in amino acids: CASSPGPAYEQYF. The CDR3 DNA reads as TGTGCCAGCAGTCCGGGACCGGCCTACGAGCAGTACTTC.

This clonotype was seen once. V usage is TRBV29-1 and J usage is TRBJ2-5; D not certain. Germline CDR1 reads SQVTM; CDR2 reads ANQGSEA. The CDR3 contains 11 residues. Between the trimmed V and J ends, which lost 8 bases and 1 base, there was a span of 8 bases. CDR3 region: CSSRTQETQYF. CDR3 DNA: TGCAGCTCCCGGACCCAAGAGACCCAGTACTTC.

This clonotype was seen repeatedly, ten times or more. V gene TRBV29-1 combines with J gene TRBJ2-2; no reliable D call. The length of the CDR3 is 13 residues. Germline V CDR1 and CDR2: SQVTM, ANQGSEA. CDR3 DNA: TGCGGATTTCCGGAGACCGCGACCGGGGAGCTGTTTTTT. Amino acids: CGFPETATGELFF.

This clonotype was observed a few times. The chain carries TRBV29-1 and TRBJ2-3, with TRBD1 as a possible D gene (5 bases). V was clipped by 4 bases and J by 0 bases, with 11 bases between them. CDR1 is SQVTM, CDR2 ANQGSEA, per germline. The CDR3 is 14 residues long. The CDR3 sequence: CSVGDRLSTDTQYF. CDR3 in DNA: TGCAGCGTTGGAGACAGACTTAGCACAGATACGCAGTATTTT.

This clonotype showed up just a few times. The V call is TRBV29-1, the J call TRBJ1-1; 7 nucleotides align to TRBD1. Trimming at V came to 6 bases and at J to 3 bases, leaving 4 bases not matched to a gene. The germline V gene encodes CDR1 SQVTM and CDR2 ANQGSEA. The CDR3 is 12 residues long. The CDR3 spells CSVGDRDTEAFF. Written as DNA, the CDR3 is TGCAGCGTAGGAGACAGGGACACTGAAGCTTTCTTT. Full variable domain (rest looked up from reference TRBV29-1 and TRBJ1-1): SAVISQKPSRDICQRGTSLTIQCQVDSQVTMMFWYRQQPGQSLTLIATANQGSEATYESGFVIDKFPISRPNLTFSTLTVSNMSPEDSSIYLCSVGDRDTEAFFGQGTRLTVV.

This clonotype was found many times. The rearrangement joins TRBV2 to TRBJ1-5; D gene unclear. Trimming pared 2 bases from V and 1 base from J, leaving 9 bases between. The CDR3 length is 15 residues. The germline V gene encodes CDR1 SNHLY and CDR2 FYNNEI. The CDR3 loop is CASSEPQASNQPQHF. The CDR3 DNA is TGTGCCAGCAGTGAACCCCAGGCAAGCAATCAGCCCCAGCATTTT.

Regarding this clonotype: This may arise from a read error, as a much more abundant clone is one base away. This CDR3 fails to terminate in the conserved phenylalanine or tryptophan, so it likely reflects a read error. J is TRBJ2-7 and V is TRBV20-1; TRBD1 is a possible D gene (5 bases). Trimming shortened V by 0 bases and J by 6 bases, and 15 bases separated the two germline ends. This CDR3 has 14 amino acids. In germline, CDR1 is DFQATT, CDR2 SNEGSKA (reference sequence). The CDR3 protein is CSARDGARWGEQYL. In DNA, the CDR3 is TGCAGTGCTAGAGATGGGGCAAGGTGGGGCGAGCAGTACCTC.

This clonotype was detected a few times. The V gene is TRBV4-1, the J gene TRBJ2-2, with D perhaps matching TRBD1 (5 bases). CDR1 is MGHRA, CDR2 YSYEKL, per germline. Trimming took 9 bases from V and 4 from J, leaving 12 bases between them. This CDR3 has 13 amino acids. The CDR3: CASCVQGTGELFF. The CDR3 nucleotides are TGCGCCAGTTGCGTCCAGGGCACCGGGGAGCTGTTTTTT.

Written as DNA, the CDR3 is TGTGCCAGCTCACCAGGGACAGCCAGTTTTCAGCAGTACTTC. Protein: CASSPGTASFQQYF. The V gene is TRBV7-2, the J gene TRBJ2-7, with 7 bases fitting TRBD1. Unmatched junction bases numbered 15, after V lost 8 bases and J lost 8 bases. The CDR3 is 14 residues long. Germline V lookup: CDR1 SGHTA, CDR2 FQGNSA.

This clonotype was seen more than once but under ten times. The chain recombines TRBV5-1 with TRBJ2-2; TRBD2 matches 12 bases. The CDR3 is 18 residues long. Germline assignment: CDR1 SGHRS and CDR2 YFSETQ. V shed 0 bases and J 6 bases; nucleotides not matched to a gene: 9. Written as DNA, the CDR3 is TGCGCCAGCAGCTTGGCCGGACTAGCGGGACTCAGGGCCGGGGAGCTGTTTTTT. As protein: CASSLAGLAGLRAGELFF.

The chain has TRBV11-3 and TRBJ2-5; D perhaps matches TRBD2 (6 bases). V was shortened by 5 bases and J by 5 bases, with 33 bases between the two germline ends. Germline V CDR1 and CDR2: SGHNT, YENEEA. The CDR3 extends over 20 amino acids. The CDR3 reads CASSQRIVWPRDSQRETQYF. In nucleotides, the CDR3 is TGTGCCAGCAGCCAACGAATTGTTTGGCCCCGGGACTCGCAGCGGGAGACCCAGTACTTC.

This clonotype was seen ten or more times. The chain combines TRBV7-2 with TRBJ1-1; the match to TRBD1 covers 10 bases. V was pared by 6 bases and J by 5 bases, with 12 bases of the junction left unmatched. The CDR3 has 16 residues. Germline CDR1 SGHTA, CDR2 FQGNSA. As DNA, the CDR3 is TGTGCCAGCAGTTTTCGACAGGGGGCGGGGAAAACTGAAGCTTTCTTT. This sequence encodes CASSFRQGAGKTEAFF.

This clonotype appeared once. The rearrangement joins TRBV9 to TRBJ2-2; 7 bases are shared with TRBD1. This CDR3 has 17 amino acids. Trimming took 4 bases from V and 0 from J; bases not matched to a gene: 9. Germline loops: CDR1 SGDLS, CDR2 YYNGEE. The CDR3 loop is CASSTPLGTANTGELFF. CDR3 coding DNA: TGTGCCAGCAGCACGCCTCTCGGGACAGCGAACACCGGGGAGCTGTTTTTT.